This T cell receptor beta chain was retrieved from a study of blood T cell repertoires in COVID-19. Study-level information: Donors in the United States, Italy and Spain gave samples during acute or convalescent COVID-19.

All enrollees were roughly 18 to 90 years old and from 24 US areas. Participants were placed into cohorts based on the clinical history they reported. Someone with COVID-19 had been met by exposed participants within 2 weeks before study entry. Profiled with immunoSEQ multiplex PCR; TCRdb holds only in-frame clones, not every one. The sample holds more than 350,000 clones, nearly 90% seen once. Sequencing was performed on PBMCs or T cells enriched from blood (not recorded which). The source of this sequence is a woman aged 18 to 35 who had been exposed to COVID-19.

In DNA form, the CDR3 reads TGTGCCAGTAGTTCACAGGGTTCCGTGCAGTACTTC. This encodes CASSSQGSVQYF. The V and J genes are TRBV19 and TRBJ2-7, with D perhaps matching TRBD1 (6 bases). Per the germline V gene, CDR1 is LNHDA and CDR2 is SQIVND (reference sequence). CDR3 size: 12 residues. V was shortened by 5 bases and J by 9 bases, with 14 bases between the two germline ends.